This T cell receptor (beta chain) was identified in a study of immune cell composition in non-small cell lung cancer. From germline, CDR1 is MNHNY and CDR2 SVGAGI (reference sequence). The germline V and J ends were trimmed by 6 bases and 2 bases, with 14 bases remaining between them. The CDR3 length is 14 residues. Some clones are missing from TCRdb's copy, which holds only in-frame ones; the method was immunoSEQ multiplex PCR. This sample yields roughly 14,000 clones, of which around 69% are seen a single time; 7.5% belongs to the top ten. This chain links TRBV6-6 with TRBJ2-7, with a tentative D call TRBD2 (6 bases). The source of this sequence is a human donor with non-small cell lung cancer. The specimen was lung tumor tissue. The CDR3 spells CASRLRDSAYEQYF. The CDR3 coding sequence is TGTGCCAGCAGGCTAAGGGACTCGGCCTACGAGCAGTACTTC.